This T cell receptor beta chain comes out of a study of blood T cell repertoires in COVID-19. Germline CDR1 reads SGDLS; CDR2 reads YYNGEE. The CDR3 covers 16 residues. Trimming cost V 2 bases and J 5 bases, with 14 bases left between them. Per the authors' pipeline: Amplification with reference gene primers provided the estimates of nucleated cell counts. Assay used: immunoSEQ multiplex PCR; TCRdb lists only in-frame clones, some missing. The DNA was the basis for D and trimming; V, J and clone size are from that table. The profile shows roughly 130,000 clones, about 85% of them singletons. This rearrangement joins TRBV9 to TRBJ1-6, with D hard to call. The TCR was taken from an older woman with COVID-19, enrolled during active disease. The sample comprised peripheral blood. CDR3 sequence: CASSVGSGVNNSPLHF. As DNA, the CDR3 is TGTGCCAGCAGCGTGGGGTCCGGGGTGAATAATTCACCCCTCCACTTT.